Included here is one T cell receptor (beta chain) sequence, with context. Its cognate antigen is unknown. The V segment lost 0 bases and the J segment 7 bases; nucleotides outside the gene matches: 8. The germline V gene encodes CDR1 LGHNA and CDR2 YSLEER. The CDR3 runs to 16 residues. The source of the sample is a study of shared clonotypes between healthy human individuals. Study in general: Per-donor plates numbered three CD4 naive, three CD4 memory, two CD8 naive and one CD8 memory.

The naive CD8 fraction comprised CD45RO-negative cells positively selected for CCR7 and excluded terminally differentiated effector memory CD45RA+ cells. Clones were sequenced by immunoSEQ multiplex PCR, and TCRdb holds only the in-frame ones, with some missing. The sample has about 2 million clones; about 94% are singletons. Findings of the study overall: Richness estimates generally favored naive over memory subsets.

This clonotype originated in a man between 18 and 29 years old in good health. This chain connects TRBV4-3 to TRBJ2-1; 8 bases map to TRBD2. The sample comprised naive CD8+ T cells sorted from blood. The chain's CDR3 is CASSQDRPSGWNEQFF. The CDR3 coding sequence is TGCGCCAGCAGCCAAGATCGGCCTAGCGGGTGGAATGAGCAGTTCTTC.